This T cell receptor (beta chain) stems from a study of blood T cells in healthy people across ages. All donors came from Russia, were Caucasian and healthy, and spanned ages roughly 6 to 100. Isolation per sample recovered at least 7 million PBMCs. Study outcomes and limitations: More naive CD4+ cells and higher diversity marked long-lived donors relative to aged donors.

Through a sample-barcoded 5' primer and a J-beta primer mix, a second PCR was run for roughly 7 to 11 cycles. TCRdb called the 5' RACE reads again in MiXCR, with one record for every CDR3 protein. Of 910,000 or so distinct CDR3 sequences in the sample, roughly 51% were seen once. For this clonotype: What it recognizes is unknown.

The CDR3 covers 14 residues. V was clipped by 2 bases and J by 5 bases, with 12 bases between them. Germline CDR1 is SGHTA and CDR2 is FQGNSA. The J gene is TRBJ1-1, the V gene TRBV7-2; possible D gene TRBD1, 6 bases. Sequenced material: blood. The receptor comes from a woman aged 55-69 years in good health. Written as DNA, the CDR3 is TGTGCCAGCAGCTTAAATACAGGGTGGACTGAAGCTTTCTTT. Translated: CASSLNTGWTEAFF.